The rows below give T cell receptor beta chains drawn from one sample of a study of technical replicates of blood from a few donors. The data were produced by immunoSEQ multiplex PCR, yet TCRdb's version contains in-frame clones alone and is incomplete. The table includes under 55,000 clones, roughly 95% detected once. The sequencing input was T cells isolated from PBMCs. The origin of the receptors is a human donor in good health. CDR3s include the opening cysteine and the closing phenylalanine or tryptophan. The D gene is left open where the match is weak.

v_call | d_call | cdr3_aa
TRBV7-8 | TRBD2 | CASSLGGLAVQETQYF
TRBV27 | . | CASSLRQEFFYEQYF
TRBV6-1 | . | CASSDPTGHRWNEQFF
TRBV29-1 | . | CSVDRADYGYTF
TRBV5-4 | TRBD1 | CASSLGTGATGELFF
TRBV11-2 | TRBD1 | CASSLGTGITDTQYF
TRBV2 | TRBD1 | CASSSRDSSTGELFF
TRBV28 | . | CASSLRSSGNTIYF
TRBV4-1 | . | CASSRSVVGGEQYF
TRBV5-8 | TRBD2 | CASSLAILAGVGDTQYF
TRBV28 | . | CASSLYESEAFF
TRBV30 | TRBD2 | CALRGVYNEQFF
TRBV6-1 | TRBD1 | CASSVAVIADRGQPQHF
TRBV7-6 | TRBD2 | CASSLLAGSGQYF
TRBV28 | . | CASSYPTGQRPYEQYF
TRBV28 | . | CASSFLASGGSGETQYF
TRBV6-4 | TRBD2 | CASSHGGYNEQFF
TRBV23-1 | . | CASSQSYSGRAQPQHF
TRBV5-1 | TRBD1 | CASSALLQGGAYEQYF
TRBV7-9 | TRBD1 | CASSPPGQGDNEQFF
TRBV10-2 | TRBD2 | CASTLAGGSDTQYF
TRBV2 | TRBD1 | CASSEGTGGARETQYF
TRBV27 | . | CASSLSFSREDEQYF
TRBV15 | . | CATRRSDSSYEQYF
TRBV27 | . | CASSLHGGGTEAFF
TRBV5-1 | . | CASSSTTGLATIYF
TRBV5-5 | . | CASSFSQMIVFSSTDTQYF
TRBV6-4 | . | CASTPKDLNQPQHF
TRBV30 | . | CAWSVHMNTEAFF
TRBV5-8 | . | CASSLGFSPGQPQHF
TRBV27 | . | CASSLQRQNTEAFF
TRBV28 | . | CASSGGSSAYEKLFF
TRBV5-4 | . | CASSRTGENKMNTEAFF